What follows is one T cell receptor beta chain and its context. Its antigen is not known. The read gets to within 3 residues of the CDR3 end, and the germline J gene fills in the rest. This sample is drawn from a study of T cells in women clearing cervical HPV infection. Looking at the study overall: Case blood was drawn a median roughly 160 days after lesion detection. Regarding the study as a whole: CIN3+ cases had significantly higher TCR richness than controls; evenness did not differ. Associations may precede or follow infection; HPV-specific or memory T cells were not isolated.

The CDR3 totals 15 residues. Germline V CDR1 and CDR2: SGHAT, FQNNGV. Deletions cut 1 base from V and 5 bases from J, with 14 bases between. Profiled with immunoSEQ multiplex PCR; TCRdb holds only in-frame clones, not every one. The sample table sets out about 40,000 clones. The sequenced sample was blood buffy coat. This receptor was taken from a woman between 18 and 70 years old with a cervical HPV16 infection that either progressed to CIN3+ or cleared (not recorded which). The chain recombines TRBV11-2 with TRBJ1-1, with a tentative D call TRBD1 (6 bases). The covered CDR3 bases are TGTGCCAGCAGCTTAGTAAAAACAGGGACAACTGAA. It translates to CASSLVKTGTTE. In full, the CDR3 reads CASSLVKTGTTEAFF.